This T cell receptor beta chain was retrieved from a study of control samples from healthy donors and cancer patients. The V end was cut by 0 bases, the J end by 6 bases, with 8 bases between. This CDR3 is 13 amino acids long. The V gene's germline CDR1 is SGHDN and CDR2 FVKESK. The protocol was immunoSEQ multiplex PCR, while the TCRdb copy is restricted to in-frame clones and leaves out a portion. There are tens of thousands of clones in the sample; over 75% occur only once, and 4% lies in the top ten. The rearrangement uses TRBV14 and TRBJ1-1; D gene ambiguous. The sample comprised blood. The sequence was obtained from a woman between 50 and 59 years old in good health. The CDR3 region has the DNA TGTGCCAGCAGCCAAGATGTAGGGCCTGAAGCTTTCTTT. It is translated as CASSQDVGPEAFF.